This T cell receptor beta chain was observed in a study of cytomegalovirus exposure and HLA in healthy donors. The CDR3 length is 14 residues. The V gene lost 0 bases and the J gene lost 0 bases, with 8 bases spanning the gap. The V gene's germline CDR1 is GTSNPN and CDR2 SVGIG (reference sequence). Primers for the PCR totalled 60 Vbeta and 13 Jbeta. TCRdb's copy holds only in-frame clones and misses some; the assay was immunoSEQ multiplex PCR. The table shows 95,000 to 100,000 clones, with 60% to 80% occurring only once. The sample taken for sequencing was PBMCs. The rearrangement joins TRBV30 to TRBJ2-5; D may be TRBD1 (6 bases). The sequence was obtained from an older woman in good health and CMV-seropositive. As DNA, the CDR3 is TGTGCCTGGAGTGTTGGGGGCTACCAAGAGACCCAGTACTTC. This gives the protein CAWSVGGYQETQYF. The whole variable domain, filled in from reference TRBV30 and TRBJ2-5, reads SQTIHQWPATLVQPVGSPLSLECTVEGTSNPNLYWYRQAAGRGLQLLFYSVGIGQISSEVPQNLSASRPQDRQFILSSKKLLLSDSGFYLCAWSVGGYQETQYFGPGTRLLVL.